A selection of T cell receptor beta chains follows, all from one sample in a study of blood T cell repertoires in COVID-19. TCRdb's copy holds only in-frame clones and misses some; the assay was immunoSEQ multiplex PCR. The repertoire includes 250,000 or so clones, roughly 86% of them detected once, and about 2.7% sits in the top ten. The source material was PBMCs or T cells enriched from blood (not recorded which). The receptor set was obtained from a woman between 18 and 29 years old who had recovered from COVID-19. Each CDR3 is given without its conserved first and last residue. The size entry is marked missing in some rows and otherwise reads once, few, many or a size class.

clone_size | cdr3_length | v_call | cdr3_aa
NA | 9 | TRBV6-2/TRBV6-3 | ASSSGKTQY
NA | 14 | TRBV6-1 | ASSDTLRQERGGYT
NA | 12 | TRBV18 | ASSTGGDNSPLH
NA | 12 | TRBV30 | AWTGPLQGAKQY
few | 11 | TRBV2 | ASSQALNTEAF
NA | 10 | TRBV7-9 | ASSTESQPQH
NA | 14 | TRBV18 | ASSPALGEGRTEAF
NA | 14 | TRBV4-1 | ASSQGVRDGYNEQF
once | 12 | TRBV7-9 | ASRTRDSNEKLF
NA | 14 | TRBV3-1/TRBV3-2 | ASSQVGEVRMNEQY
NA | 15 | TRBV10-3 | AISEEGGQAYNQPQH
NA | 11 | TRBV29-1 | SVALAGVGGQF
NA | 13 | TRBV7-8 | ASSPSGGGNQPQH
NA | 13 | TRBV2 | ASSEALQGTASYT
NA | 12 | TRBV6-5 | ASTTTAVSYGYT
NA | 11 | TRBV30 | AWSRDRNSGYT
NA | 13 | TRBV27 | ASSLWTGVGNEQF
NA | 18 | TRBV4-1 | ASSPSGTSALGANTGELF
few | 12 | TRBV19 | ANPRRWIVCGYT
NA | 13 | TRBV5-1 | ASSWTGTANQPQH
NA | 12 | TRBV6-2/TRBV6-3 | ASSYEDFGDEQF